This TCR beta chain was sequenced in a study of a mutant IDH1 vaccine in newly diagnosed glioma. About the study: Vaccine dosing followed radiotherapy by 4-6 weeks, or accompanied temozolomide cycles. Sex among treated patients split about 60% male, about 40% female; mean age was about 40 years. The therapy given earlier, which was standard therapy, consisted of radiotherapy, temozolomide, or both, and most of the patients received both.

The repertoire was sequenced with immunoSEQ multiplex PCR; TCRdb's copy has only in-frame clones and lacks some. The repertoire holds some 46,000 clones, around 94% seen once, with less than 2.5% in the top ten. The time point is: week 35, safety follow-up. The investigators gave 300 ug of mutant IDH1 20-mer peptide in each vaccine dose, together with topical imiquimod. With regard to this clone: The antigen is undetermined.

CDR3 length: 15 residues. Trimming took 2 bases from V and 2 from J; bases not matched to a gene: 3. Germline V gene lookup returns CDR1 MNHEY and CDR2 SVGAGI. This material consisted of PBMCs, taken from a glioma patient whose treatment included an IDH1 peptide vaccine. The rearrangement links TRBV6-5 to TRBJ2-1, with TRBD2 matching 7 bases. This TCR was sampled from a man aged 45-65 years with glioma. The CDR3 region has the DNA TGTGCCAGCAGTTACAAAAGCGGGGCCTACAATGAGCAGTTCTTC. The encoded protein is CASSYKSGAYNEQFF.